This T cell receptor (beta chain) was identified during a study of Tregs in tolerant kidney transplant recipients. TCRdb's table, derived via immunoSEQ multiplex PCR, lists solely in-frame clones and lacks some. The sample has 75,000 to 100,000 clones, approximately 92% seen once. Study-level findings and limits: This study did not directly address biological reproducibility.

A word on this clone: What it binds is not known.

Looked up from germline, CDR1 is SGHDT and CDR2 is YYEEEE. The CDR3 length is 12 residues. V gave up 4 bases and J gave up 7 bases, with 11 bases separating them. Sequenced input: CD8+ T cells from blood. The rearrangement joins TRBV5-6 to TRBJ1-1; no definite D call. This receptor was identified in a human donor in good health. The DNA of the CDR3 is TGTGCCAGCAGCCCGCCCCGTGGTGAAGCTTTCTTT. This sequence encodes CASSPPRGEAFF.